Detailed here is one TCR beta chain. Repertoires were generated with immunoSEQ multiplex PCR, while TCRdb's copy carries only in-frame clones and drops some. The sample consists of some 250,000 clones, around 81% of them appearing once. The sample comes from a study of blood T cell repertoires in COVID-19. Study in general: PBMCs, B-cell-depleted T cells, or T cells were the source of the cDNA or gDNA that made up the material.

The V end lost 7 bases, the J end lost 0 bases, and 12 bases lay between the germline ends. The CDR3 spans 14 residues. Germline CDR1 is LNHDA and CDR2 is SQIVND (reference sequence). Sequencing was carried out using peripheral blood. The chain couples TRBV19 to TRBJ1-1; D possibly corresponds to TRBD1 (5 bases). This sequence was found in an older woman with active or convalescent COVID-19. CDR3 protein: CASTTEGLNTEAFF. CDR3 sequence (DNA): TGTGCCAGTACTACAGAGGGGCTGAACACTGAAGCTTTCTTT.